This passage covers 25 T cell receptor beta chains from one sample sequenced in a study of CD8 T cells in Susac syndrome. Reverse transcription of about 0.45 to 1 ug RNA was carried out with random hexamers. MiXCR, applied by TCRdb to the immunoSEQ multiplex PCR reads, yields one record per CDR3 protein. Of around 220,000 distinct CDR3 sequences listed, around nine tenths are singletons. The sample was CD8+ T cells from PBMCs. These receptors were collected from a human donor with multiple sclerosis.

This clonotype was detected only once. The rearrangement uses TRBV5-1 and TRBJ2-3; 7 bases match TRBD1. Germline trimming cut 10 bases from V and 2 bases from J; bases unmatched to any gene: 19. Germline assignment: CDR1 SGHRS and CDR2 YFSETQ. The CDR3 extends over 17 amino acids. The CDR3 reads CARQGTLTGESTDTQYF. DNA of the CDR3: TGCGCCCGACAAGGGACCCTTACAGGGGAATCCACAGATACGCAGTATTTT.

This clonotype was seen more than once but under ten times. The chain links TRBV7-9 to TRBJ1-2; D is ambiguous. The germline V gene has CDR1 SEHNR and CDR2 FQNEAQ (reference sequence). V was pared by 1 base and J by 1 base, with 13 bases between. The CDR3 extends over 16 amino acids. The CDR3 DNA reads as TGTGCCAGCAGCTTAGGTGGAGGGCAGAATAACTATGGCTACACCTTC. This sequence encodes CASSLGGGQNNYGYTF.

V usage is TRBV7-9 and J usage is TRBJ1-3, with D unclear. CDR1 is SEHNR, CDR2 FQNEAQ, per germline (reference sequence). Trimming stripped 5 bases from V and 2 bases from J, with 10 bases between. The CDR3 has 14 residues. CDR3 region: CASSPATTGNTIYF. CDR3 nucleotide sequence: TGTGCCAGCAGCCCCGCGACTACTGGAAACACCATATATTTT.

The chain employs TRBV13 and TRBJ2-1; a weak D match, TRBD1 (6 bases). The CDR3 runs to 16 residues. Trimming shortened V by 5 bases and J by 0 bases, and 14 bases separated the two germline ends. Germline CDR1 is PRHDT and CDR2 is FYEKMQ (reference sequence). DNA of the CDR3: TGTGCCAGCAGCCCACAGGGAATTAGCTCCTACAATGAGCAGTTCTTC. Protein: CASSPQGISSYNEQFF. The variable domain in full, completed from reference TRBV13 and TRBJ2-1, reads AAGVIQSPRHLIKEKRETATLKCYPIPRHDTVYWYQQGPGQDPQFLISFYEKMQSDKGSIPDRFSAQQFSDYHSELNMSSLELGDSALYFCASSPQGISSYNEQFFGPGTRLTVL.

This rearrangement joins TRBV5-4 to TRBJ2-1; 14 positions match TRBD2. CDR1 and CDR2 (germline): SGHNT, YYREEE (reference sequence). The CDR3 is made up of 21 amino acids. V shed 2 bases and J 0 bases; nucleotides not matched to a gene: 13. The CDR3 reads CASSLRGLAGGMRSSYNEQFF. CDR3 nucleotides: TGTGCCAGCAGCTTACGCGGACTAGCGGGAGGAATGAGAAGCTCCTACAATGAGCAGTTCTTC. The full variable domain, rest sourced from reference TRBV5-4 and TRBJ2-1, is ETGVTQSPTHLIKTRGQQVTLRCSSQSGHNTVSWYQQALGQGPQFIFQYYREEENGRGNFPPRFSGLQFPNYSSELNVNALELDDSALYLCASSLRGLAGGMRSSYNEQFFGPGTRLTVL.

The chain's CDR3 is CASSLSGGNTIYF. Written as DNA, the CDR3 is TGTGCCAGCAGCTTATCAGGGGGAAACACCATATATTTT. The J gene is TRBJ1-3, the V gene TRBV7-6; D perhaps matches TRBD1 (5 bases). V lost 2 bases and J lost 4, with 6 bases in between. CDR3 length: 13 amino acids. Germline V gene data show CDR1 as SGHVS and CDR2 as FNYEAQ.

This clonotype was observed a handful of times. CDR3 residues: CASSFTGSGNTIYF. The CDR3 DNA sequence: TGTGCCAGCAGTTTCACTGGCTCTGGAAACACCATATATTTT. This chain links TRBV6-6 with TRBJ1-3; D ambiguous. From germline, CDR1 is MNHNY and CDR2 SVGAGI (reference sequence). V gave up 4 bases and J gave up 0 bases, with 7 bases separating them. The CDR3 spans 14 residues.

This rearrangement joins TRBV27 to TRBJ2-5, with D unresolved. The CDR3 is 15 residues long. V lost 6 bases and J lost 0, with 14 bases in between. CDR1 and CDR2 from the germline V gene are MNHEY and SMNVEV (reference sequence). CDR3 protein: CASSPASMYQETQYF. CDR3 DNA sequence: TGTGCCAGCAGCCCGGCAAGCATGTACCAAGAGACCCAGTACTTC.

The genes are TRBV14 and TRBJ1-1; D is unresolved. Trimming removed 5 bases from V and 1 base from J, with 8 bases in between. CDR1 is SGHDN and CDR2 is FVKESK in the germline V gene. This CDR3 comprises 13 residues. CDR3: CASSGRPNTEAFF. In nucleotides, the CDR3 is TGTGCCAGCAGCGGCAGGCCGAACACTGAAGCTTTCTTT.

CDR3 nucleotides: TGTGCCACCAGTCCCCACAGGGGATACACTGAAGCTTTCTTT. This gives the protein CATSPHRGYTEAFF. This chain connects TRBV15 to TRBJ1-1; 7 nucleotides line up with TRBD1. The CDR3 is 14 residues long. The germline V gene encodes CDR1 LNHNV and CDR2 YYDKDF (reference sequence). Trimming removed 6 bases from V and 3 bases from J; junction bases left unmatched: 7.

CDR3 DNA: TGTGCCAGCAGCGGGGGACACTCCCCGGCATACGAGCAGTACTTC. This encodes CASSGGHSPAYEQYF. The chain employs TRBV9 and TRBJ2-7, with a tentative D call TRBD1 (6 bases). This CDR3 is built from 15 residues. The germline CDR1 and CDR2 sequences are SGDLS and YYNGEE. V dropped 3 bases and J dropped 4 bases, with 17 bases sitting between them.

This rearrangement joins TRBV30 to TRBJ2-7, with D hard to call. Germline V gene lookup returns CDR1 GTSNPN and CDR2 SVGIG (reference sequence). CDR3 length equals 13 residues. The CDR3 nucleotides are TGTGCTCTGGGCCAGGAGAACTCTTACGAGCAGTACTTC. Translated, it gives CALGQENSYEQYF.

This clonotype was counted a few times. The chain is built from TRBV7-9 and TRBJ2-1; D gene ambiguous. V gave up 2 bases and J gave up 7 bases, with 3 bases separating them. The V gene's germline CDR1 is SEHNR and CDR2 FQNEAQ (reference sequence). This CDR3 is built from 11 residues. The DNA of the CDR3 is TGTGCCAGCAGCTTAACTAATGAGCAGTTCTTC. Its translation: CASSLTNEQFF.

The rearrangement uses TRBV6-1 and TRBJ2-7; 7 positions agree with TRBD2. Per germline, CDR1 MNHNS and CDR2 SASEGT. The CDR3 runs to 16 residues. Trimming at V came to 0 bases and at J to 3 bases, leaving 8 bases not matched to a gene. The CDR3 DNA reads as TGTGCCAGCAGTGAAGCGGCACCCGGGGAGGGCTACGAGCAGTACTTC. Its translation: CASSEAAPGEGYEQYF.

The rearrangement links TRBV7-9 to TRBJ2-3; D perhaps matches TRBD2 (5 bases). Per the germline V gene, CDR1 is SEHNR and CDR2 is FQNEAQ (reference sequence). The CDR3 loop spans 13 amino acids. V lost 5 bases and J lost 1, with 7 bases in between. DNA for the CDR3: TGTGCCAGCAGCGCGAGGGGCACAGATACGCAGTATTTT. Its translation is CASSARGTDTQYF.

The J gene is TRBJ2-3, the V gene TRBV14; no clear D gene. There are 15 residues in the CDR3. Germline lookup yields CDR1 SGHDN and CDR2 FVKESK. V was clipped by 3 bases and J by 4 bases, with 14 bases between them. The CDR3, as DNA: TGTGCCAGCAGCCACAGCTATTATACAGCAGATACGCAGTATTTT. This encodes CASSHSYYTADTQYF.

The J gene is TRBJ1-2, the V gene TRBV2; possibly TRBD1 for D (6 bases). V was clipped by 8 bases and J by 3 bases, with 16 bases between them. CDR3 length: 14 residues. CDR1 and CDR2 (germline): SNHLY, FYNNEI. CDR3 in amino acids: CASSEGGPHYGYTF. The CDR3 nucleotides read TGTGCCAGCTCCGAGGGGGGGCCGCACTATGGCTACACCTTC.

V and J are TRBV4-3 and TRBJ2-7; 10 bases line up with TRBD2. Germline CDR1 LGHNA, CDR2 YSLEER. Germline trimming cut 0 bases from V and 6 bases from J; bases unmatched to any gene: 8. The CDR3 has 16 residues. CDR3 nucleotide sequence: TGCGCCAGCAGCCAAGATAGAATAGCGGGAGGCACCGAGCAGTACTTC. Translated, it gives CASSQDRIAGGTEQYF.

CDR3 nucleotides: TGTGCCAGCAGTGAGGCGGGGGGCTGGTATGGCTACACCTTC. Encoded protein: CASSEAGGWYGYTF. This chain links TRBV2 with TRBJ1-2; D might be TRBD1 (6 bases). CDR1 SNHLY and CDR2 FYNNEI come from the germline V gene. The V and J ends lost 3 bases and 5 bases respectively, with 13 bases between them. CDR3 length equals 14 residues.

The V gene is TRBV6-6, the J gene TRBJ2-3; tentatively, D is TRBD2 (6 bases). The germline V and J ends were trimmed by 3 bases and 9 bases, with 22 bases remaining between them. This CDR3 region has 16 residues. Germline CDR1 and CDR2: MNHNY and SVGAGI (reference sequence). The CDR3 DNA is TGTGCCAGCAGTTATGTCTGGCTGCGGGGCGGGACCACGCAGTATTTT. The encoded protein is CASSYVWLRGGTTQYF.

The chain recombines TRBV7-8 with TRBJ1-5; D possibly corresponds to TRBD1 (5 bases). The CDR3 length is 13 residues. The germline gives CDR1 SGHVS, CDR2 FQNEAQ. Trimming stripped 8 bases from V and 4 bases from J, with 12 bases between. CDR3 DNA: TGTGCCAGCGGGATCTGGGGGAATCAGCCCCAGCATTTT. The encoded protein is CASGIWGNQPQHF.

This chain connects TRBV29-1 to TRBJ2-3; 9 bases map to TRBD1. The trim removed 7 bases at V and 2 bases at J, leaving 7 bases unmatched. Germline-derived CDR1 and CDR2 are SQVTM and ANQGSEA. There are 14 residues in the CDR3. The CDR3 DNA sequence: TGCAGCGGATCCGGGACAGGGATCACAGATACGCAGTATTTT. Amino acids: CSGSGTGITDTQYF.

The chain has TRBV3-1 and TRBJ2-3; D perhaps matches TRBD2 (5 bases). There are 14 residues in the CDR3. Germline V CDR1 and CDR2: LGHDT, YNNKEL (reference sequence). V gave up 1 base and J gave up 4 bases, with 9 bases separating them. CDR3 region: CASSQGSGPDTQYF. The CDR3 DNA reads as TGTGCCAGCAGCCAAGGGAGCGGCCCAGATACGCAGTATTTT.

V gene TRBV3-1 combines with J gene TRBJ2-7, with D possibly being TRBD1 or TRBD2 (6 bases each). Trimming cost V 4 bases and J 5 bases, with 15 bases left between them. Germline CDR1 is LGHDT and CDR2 is YNNKEL (reference sequence). The CDR3 is 14 residues long. CDR3 residues: CASSPRRGEDEQYF. CDR3 coding DNA: TGTGCCAGCAGCCCCCGGAGGGGGGAGGACGAGCAGTACTTC.

J is TRBJ1-2 and V is TRBV7-9, with 7 bases matching TRBD1. CDR3 length equals 15 residues. The junction had 9 bases not matched to a gene; V was cut back by 0 bases and J by 8 bases. Germline CDR1 is SEHNR and CDR2 is FQNEAQ (reference sequence). CDR3 in DNA: TGTGCCAGCAGCTTAGCGCCCCCACAGGGGAGAGGCTACACCTTC. Amino acids: CASSLAPPQGRGYTF.